The 21 T cell receptor beta chains listed next were all sequenced from one sample in a study of cytomegalovirus exposure and HLA in healthy donors. Both 60 Vbeta primers and 13 Jbeta primers went into the PCR. Libraries were prepared by immunoSEQ multiplex PCR; TCRdb keeps only in-frame clonotypes and omits some of them. The sample has around 200,000 clones. Sequencing was done on a sample of PBMCs. The receptors were gathered from a woman in her thirties in good health and CMV-seropositive.

This sequence joins TRBV7-9 and TRBJ2-7, with TRBD2 matching 8 bases. CDR1 and CDR2 (germline): SEHNR, FQNEAQ (reference sequence). This CDR3 region has 15 residues. The V and J ends lost 3 bases and 1 base, in that order; junction bases with no gene match: 5. This CDR3 is CASSLNSGESYEQYF. CDR3 nucleotides: TGTGCCAGCAGCTTGAATAGCGGGGAGTCCTACGAGCAGTACTTC.

This chain joins TRBV7-9 and TRBJ2-7; D is perhaps TRBD2 (5 bases). The CDR3 covers 13 residues. V dropped 8 bases and J dropped 0 bases, with 11 bases sitting between them. Per the germline V gene, CDR1 is SEHNR and CDR2 is FQNEAQ (reference sequence). The DNA for the CDR3 is TGTGCCAGCGTGGGAGTTAACTCCTACGAGCAGTACTTC. This gives the protein CASVGVNSYEQYF.

The CDR3 region is CASSLQLRGYDEQYF. The DNA for the CDR3 is TGTGCCAGCAGCTTGCAACTCAGGGGTTACGACGAGCAGTACTTC. The chain has TRBV7-2 and TRBJ2-5, with D possibly being TRBD1 (6 bases). The J call may be faulty, since TRBJ2-7 better matches the DNA end. In germline, CDR1 is SGHTA, CDR2 FQGNSA. The CDR3 runs 15 residues.

CDR3 nucleotide sequence: TGTGCCAGCAGCCCACAGACAGGGGACTATGGCTACACCTTC. Encoded protein: CASSPQTGDYGYTF. V gene TRBV7-2 combines with J gene TRBJ1-2; the match to TRBD1 covers 8 bases. V was clipped by 5 bases and J by 3 bases; unmatched bases: 5. The CDR3 runs 14 residues. Looked up from germline, CDR1 is SGHTA and CDR2 is FQGNSA.

The rearrangement links TRBV15 to TRBJ2-1, with D possibly TRBD2 on 5 matching bases. V gave up 0 bases and J gave up 10 bases, with 13 bases separating them. Germline values: CDR1 LNHNV, CDR2 YYDKDF (reference sequence). The length of the CDR3 is 14 residues. The CDR3 reads CATSRDLDYPEQFF. The CDR3 DNA is TGTGCCACCAGCAGAGACCTCGACTACCCCGAGCAGTTCTTC. Supplemented by reference TRBV15 and TRBJ2-1, the full variable domain reads DAMVIQNPRYQVTQFGKPVTLSCSQTLNHNVMYWYQQKSSQAPKLLFHYYDKDFNNEADTPDNFQSRRPNTSFCFLDIRSPGLGDTAMYLCATSRDLDYPEQFFGPGTRLTVL.

This chain joins TRBV30 and TRBJ2-3, with 13 bases aligning to TRBD2. CDR1 is GTSNPN, CDR2 SVGIG, per germline (reference sequence). There are 14 residues in the CDR3. J lost 10 bases, V lost 2 bases, and 6 bases had no gene match. The CDR3 reads CAWSPGLAGEAQYF. CDR3 sequence (DNA): TGTGCCTGGAGTCCTGGACTAGCGGGAGAGGCGCAGTATTTT.

The chain links TRBV27 to TRBJ1-6; TRBD1 matches 8 bases. V shed 5 bases and J 12 bases; nucleotides not matched to a gene: 6. This CDR3 region has 13 residues. Looked up from germline, CDR1 is MNHEY and CDR2 is SMNVEV (reference sequence). CDR3 amino acids: CASSQNRGVPLHF. The CDR3 bases are TGTGCCAGCAGTCAAAACAGGGGGGTACCCCTCCACTTT.

The genes are TRBV19 and TRBJ1-5; D is ambiguous. Germline loops: CDR1 LNHDA, CDR2 SQIVND (reference sequence). Trimming took off 1 base at V and 12 bases at J, with 10 bases between the two ends. CDR3 length equals 12 residues. For the CDR3, the DNA is TGTGCCAGTAGTATAGGTGACCGGGACCAGCATTTT. Translation gives CASSIGDRDQHF.

This chain uses TRBV2 with TRBJ2-1; TRBD2 aligns across 8 bases. Per the germline V gene, CDR1 is SNHLY and CDR2 is FYNNEI. This CDR3 has 16 residues. Trimming removed 4 bases from V and 0 bases from J; junction bases left unmatched: 5. The CDR3: CASSGLAGTSYNEQFF. The CDR3 region has the DNA TGTGCCAGCAGTGGGTTAGCGGGAACCTCCTACAATGAGCAGTTCTTC. Combining the CDR3 with reference TRBV2 and TRBJ2-1 gives the whole variable domain EPEVTQTPSHQVTQMGQEVILRCVPISNHLYFYWYRQILGQKVEFLVSFYNNEISEKSEIFDDQFSVERPDGSNFTLKIRSTKLEDSAMYFCASSGLAGTSYNEQFFGPGTRLTVL.

J is TRBJ1-1 and V is TRBV30, with 9 positions matching TRBD1. The J segment lost 8 bases and the V segment lost 3 bases, leaving 4 bases of the junction unmatched. Germline-derived CDR1 and CDR2 are GTSNPN and SVGIG (reference sequence). The CDR3 is 12 amino acids. The CDR3: CAWRGQGIEAFF. CDR3 sequence (DNA): TGTGCCTGGAGGGGACAGGGAATCGAAGCTTTCTTT.

V is TRBV7-9 and J is TRBJ2-6, with D tentatively TRBD1 (6 bases). Germline V gene lookup returns CDR1 SEHNR and CDR2 FQNEAQ (reference sequence). V lost 6 bases to trimming and J lost 1 base, with 22 bases between them. The CDR3 is 19 residues long. As DNA, the CDR3 is TGTGCCAGCAGTCGCCCCCTGACAGGCAGAGTATCTGGGGCCAACGTCCTGACTTTC. As protein: CASSRPLTGRVSGANVLTF.

The chain couples TRBV7-9 to TRBJ1-4; 9 bases align to TRBD1. Germline lookup yields CDR1 SEHNR and CDR2 FQNEAQ (reference sequence). The CDR3 extends over 14 amino acids. The V segment lost 6 bases and the J segment 8 bases; nucleotides outside the gene matches: 7. The CDR3 nucleotides are TGTGCCAGCAGACAATCCGGGACAGGGGAAAAACTGTTTTTT. As protein: CASRQSGTGEKLFF.

This sequence joins TRBV28 and TRBJ2-7; TRBD1 matches at 9 bases. From germline, CDR1 is MDHEN and CDR2 SYDVKM. The junction had 10 bases not matched to a gene; V was cut back by 5 bases and J by 2 bases. This CDR3 is built from 16 residues. CDR3 in DNA: TGTGCCAGCAGTACAACAGGGGGCGTGGGTCCCTACGAGCAGTACTTC. Residues: CASSTTGGVGPYEQYF.

The gene calls are TRBV4-2 and TRBJ2-3, with D perhaps TRBD1 (6 bases). The CDR3 covers 16 residues. V gave up 1 base and J gave up 5 bases, with 16 bases separating them. In germline, CDR1 is LGHNA, CDR2 YNFKEQ. The CDR3, as DNA: TGTGCCAGCAGCCAAGCAGGGCTACAGGGTGTAGATACGCAGTATTTT. Protein sequence: CASSQAGLQGVDTQYF.

V is TRBV25-1 and J is TRBJ2-2; 8 bases are shared with TRBD2. Germline CDR1 reads MGHDK; CDR2 reads SYGVNS. After removal of 3 bases from V and 4 bases from J, the junction contained 10 bases not matched to a gene. This CDR3 has 17 residues. CDR3 residues: CASSDPPGLAGTGELFF. The DNA for the CDR3 is TGTGCCAGCAGTGACCCGCCCGGACTAGCAGGCACCGGGGAGCTGTTTTTT. Full variable domain (missing parts from reference TRBV25-1 and TRBJ2-2): EADIYQTPRYLVIGTGKKITLECSQTMGHDKMYWYQQDPGMELHLIHYSYGVNSTEKGDLSSESTVSRIRTEHFPLTLESARPSHTSQYLCASSDPPGLAGTGELFFGEGSRLTVL.

The J gene is TRBJ1-2, the V gene TRBV28; 10 nucleotides line up with TRBD1. The CDR3 is made up of 15 amino acids. CDR1 is MDHEN, CDR2 SYDVKM, per germline. Trimming cost V 4 bases and J 5 bases; bases outside gene matches: 7. The CDR3 bases are TGTGCCAGCAGTTCTCCCGGGACAGGGGATTATGGCTACACCTTC. This sequence encodes CASSSPGTGDYGYTF.

The rearrangement uses TRBV18 and TRBJ2-7; 7 nucleotides align to TRBD1. The CDR3 has 17 residues. Germline CDR1 reads KGHSH; CDR2 reads LQKENI. V shed 3 bases and J 0 bases; nucleotides not matched to a gene: 11. CDR3 nucleotides: TGTGCCAGCTCACCCTACACCTGGACAGGTGACTCCTACGAGCAGTACTTC. This gives the protein CASSPYTWTGDSYEQYF. Full variable domain (missing parts from reference TRBV18 and TRBJ2-7): NAGVMQNPRHLVRRRGQEARLRCSPMKGHSHVYWYRQLPEEGLKFMVYLQKENIIDESGMPKERFSAEFPKEGPSILRIQQVVRGDSAAYFCASSPYTWTGDSYEQYFGPGTRLTVT.

This sequence joins TRBV5-1 and TRBJ1-4, with unresolved D. In germline, CDR1 is SGHRS, CDR2 YFSETQ. This CDR3 spans 12 amino acids. With 10 bases removed from V and 6 bases from J, the gap between germline ends came to 13 bases. CDR3 residues: CAVPLSDEKLFF. The CDR3, as DNA: TGCGCCGTACCCTTGAGCGATGAAAAACTGTTTTTT. Combining the CDR3 with reference TRBV5-1 and TRBJ1-4 gives the whole variable domain KAGVTQTPRYLIKTRGQQVTLSCSPISGHRSVSWYQQTPGQGLQFLFEYFSETQRNKGNFPGRFSGRQFSNSRSEMNVSTLELGDSALYLCAVPLSDEKLFFGSGTQLSVL.

The V call is TRBV7-8, the J call TRBJ2-1; a possible D gene is TRBD2 (5 bases). This CDR3 comprises 12 residues. CDR1 is SGHVS and CDR2 is FQNEAQ in the germline V gene. V lost 4 bases, J lost 9 bases, and 10 bases lay in between. The CDR3 DNA is TGTGCCAGCAGCTGGTTTCGGGGTGAGCAGTTCTTC. It yields the protein CASSWFRGEQFF.

The chain couples TRBV2 to TRBJ1-4, with D perhaps TRBD1 (6 bases). Germline values: CDR1 SNHLY, CDR2 FYNNEI. The CDR3 is made up of 14 amino acids. With 5 bases removed from V and 4 bases from J, the gap between germline ends came to 11 bases. The CDR3 spells CASSKTGNNEKLFF. The DNA for the CDR3 is TGTGCCAGCAGTAAGACAGGAAATAATGAAAAACTGTTTTTT.

V usage is TRBV10-3 and J usage is TRBJ1-5; 10 bases fit TRBD1. Germline loops: CDR1 ENHRY, CDR2 SYGVKD. With V trimmed by 5 bases and J by 0 bases, 10 bases remained unmatched. The CDR3 is 18 amino acids. CDR3 region: CAISSGTGASNSNQPQHF. The CDR3, as DNA: TGTGCCATCAGTTCGGGGACAGGGGCTTCCAATAGCAATCAGCCCCAGCATTTT.